A single sample gave rise to the 3 T cell receptor beta chains below, sequenced in a study of blood T cells in healthy people across ages. Alongside a J-beta primer mix, a sample-barcoded 5' primer served in a second PCR lasting about 6 to 11 cycles. TCRdb re-called the 5' RACE reads with MiXCR, one entry per CDR3 protein. The sample lists about 640,000 distinct CDR3 sequences; roughly 53% were seen once. What was sequenced was blood. Source of these receptors: a man in his 60s in good health.

The chain is built from TRBV27 and TRBJ2-4, with D perhaps TRBD2 (7 bases). The J call is in doubt because the DNA end fits TRBJ2-7 better. The CDR3 consists of 15 residues. Germline-derived CDR1 and CDR2 are MNHEY and SMNVEV (reference sequence). CDR3 DNA: TGTGCCAGCAGTTTACGGGGGGCATACACTTACGAGCAGTACTTC. Translated: CASSLRGAYTYEQYF.

This chain connects TRBV11-2 to TRBJ2-3; D might be TRBD1 (7 bases). The CDR3 contains 17 residues. Trimming cost V 3 bases and J 0 bases, with 16 bases left between them. The germline gives CDR1 SGHAT, CDR2 FQNNGV. This CDR3 is CASSLGRGALSTDTQYF. The DNA of the CDR3 is TGTGCCAGCAGCTTGGGCAGGGGGGCCCTTAGCACAGATACGCAGTATTTT.

This clonotype has just a few counts. The V call is TRBV20-1, the J call TRBJ1-1; D possibly corresponds to TRBD1 (6 bases). CDR3 length: 13 residues. Trimming took 1 base from V and 4 from J, leaving 10 bases between them. The germline CDR1 and CDR2 sequences are DFQATT and SNEGSKA (reference sequence). The CDR3 DNA reads as TGCAGTGCTAGAGGCCGAGGGGGCACTGAAGCTTTCTTT. Its protein is CSARGRGGTEAFF.